The entry that follows covers one T cell receptor (beta chain) sequence. The CDR3 is 13 residues long. Germline CDR1 and CDR2: MNHEY and SVGAGI. Between the trimmed V and J ends, which lost 5 bases and 1 base, there was a span of 9 bases. The record originates from a study of shared clonotypes between healthy human individuals. At deep level, the assay was performed. Each sorted subset replicate got 200 ng genomic DNA, tens of thousands of genomes. The table came from immunoSEQ multiplex PCR; TCRdb's copy has only in-frame clones and leaves some out. The data contain some 680,000 clones, roughly 72% of them singletons. Naive CD45RA+ and memory CD45RA-negative subsets were split from CD4+ cells.

This chain links TRBV6-5 with TRBJ2-7; possible D gene TRBD1, 5 bases. The source material was memory CD4+ T cells sorted from blood. Stated subset: CD45RA-negative fraction. The sequence came from a woman in her twenties or thirties in good health. The chain's CDR3 is CASSRGRSYEQYF. CDR3 in DNA: TGTGCCAGCAGTAGGGGCAGATCCTACGAGCAGTACTTC.